The T cell receptor beta chain under discussion was sequenced for a study of blood T cell repertoires in COVID-19 (TCRdb year 2020). About the investigation overall: Collaborator samples came from the United States, Italy and Spain and covered acute and convalescent phases of COVID-19. The prospective study material was composed of cDNA or gDNA derived from T cells, B-cell-depleted T cells, or PBMCs. Subjects who had been exposed to COVID-19, were actively infected with it, or had recovered from it provided the deeply sampled blood TCRbeta repertoires that made up the dataset. The repertoires were released in a freely available public database meant as a resource for research on the immune response to SARS-CoV-2. The samples were drawn from the first 160 participants of the ongoing ImmuneRACE study and from some 1,300 subjects provided by 6 global collaborators. The sample metadata nearly always contained a de-identified subject ID, COVID-19 status, age in years and sex. Where available, HLA class I and class II types were obtained from metadata supplied by the sample provider rather than from assay-based typing. Overall study results and their limits: Clinical and demographic metadata were provided uncurated, with the amount varying by source and participant.

Compared with germline, V lacks 4 bases and J lacks 3 bases; bases without a gene match: 4. Via the germline V gene, CDR1 is MNHEY and CDR2 SVGEGT. Counted from cysteine to phenylalanine, this CDR3 has 15 amino acids. Kept here is only the CDR3 DNA, which spans 45 bases and is read in frame from base 1. With regard to this clone: Its antigen specificity is not known. Qualities for individual bases were not recorded, and no much larger clone is one base off.

The immunoSEQ Assay, a bias-controlled multiplex PCR, was used to amplify TCRbeta CDR3 regions from genomic DNA. Under the source paper's analysis protocol: Within the assay, amplification of reference gene primers was used to estimate how many nucleated cells each sample contained. To quantify the absolute abundance of each unique TCRbeta CDR3 rearrangement, sequence reads were collapsed and filtered. For each sample, productive Simpson clonality was calculated by taking the square root of Simpson's diversity index across productive rearrangements. The source is immuneACCESS, and TCRdb retained only in-frame sequences with V and J called. Part of the clones is not carried over; for the studies checked, unresolved V genes explain less than half of this, and the remainder is unexplained. The DNA was the basis for D and trimming; V, J and clone size are from that table. This sample lists 450,000 to 500,000 clones; roughly 88% were detected once. About 3.2% of the sample lies in the top ten.

The collaborating institutions used their own protocols to collect whole blood in K2EDTA tubes. Collaborator samples were shipped for TCRbeta analysis as frozen whole blood, isolated PBMCs, or DNA extracted from either sample type. The receptor's source is a human donor in a cohort sampled during active COVID-19. The material sequenced was peripheral blood. The rearranged chain carries TRBV6-2 or TRBV6-3 and TRBJ2-1, with 9 bases in between that match TRBD1. The DNA reads as follows: TGTGCCAGCAGTTGGACAGGGGACTACTACAATGAGCAGTTCTTC. It specifies CASSWTGDYYNEQFF.